A single sample is the source of the 15 T cell receptor beta chains below, sequenced in a study of T cells after yellow fever vaccination. Each CDR3 protein is one row after TCRdb ran MiXCR on the 5' RACE reads. The sample yields around 610,000 distinct CDR3 sequences, 13% seen once. Specimen: PBMCs, collected on the day of the yellow fever booster vaccination. These receptors came from a man aged 25 to 45 who received the YFV17D yellow fever vaccine.

This clonotype turned up a few times. The genes are TRBV12-3 or TRBV12-4 and TRBJ2-7, with 11 bases identical to TRBD2. CDR3 size: 15 residues. V shed 5 bases, J shed 5 bases, and the junction held 8 bases outside the gene matches. The CDR3 protein is CASSHTSGSGHEQYF. Here the CDR3 DNA reads TGTGCCAGCAGTCACACTAGCGGGAGCGGGCACGAGCAGTACTTC.

The V gene is TRBV11-2, the J gene TRBJ2-3; 10 nucleotides align to TRBD2. This CDR3 spans 15 amino acids. Germline-derived CDR1 and CDR2 are SGHAT and FQNNGV. The V segment lost 6 bases and the J segment 5 bases; nucleotides outside the gene matches: 8. The CDR3 sequence: CASSISGRGGDTQYF. Written as DNA, the CDR3 is TGTGCCAGCAGTATAAGCGGGAGGGGTGGAGATACGCAGTATTTT.

The table lists this clonotype with a few counts. The chain combines TRBV12-3 or TRBV12-4 with TRBJ2-7; D might be TRBD2 (6 bases). V dropped 6 bases and J dropped 4 bases, with 13 bases sitting between them. CDR3 length equals 13 residues. CDR3 bases: TGTGCCAGCAGCCAGGGACTGTATTACGAGCAGTACTTC. It is translated as CASSQGLYYEQYF.

This clonotype was observed a handful of times. The V call is TRBV3-1, the J call TRBJ1-2; maybe TRBD1 (6 bases). V was cut by 6 bases and J by 0 bases, with 14 bases left in between. CDR1 is LGHDT, CDR2 YNNKEL, per germline (reference sequence). CDR3 length equals 15 residues. The CDR3: CASSPSAGANYGYTF. The DNA for the CDR3 is TGTGCCAGCAGTCCTTCCGCAGGGGCTAACTATGGCTACACCTTC.

A few counts support this clonotype. DNA for the CDR3: TGTGCCAGCAGTGACGCTAGCGGGAGCACAGATACGCAGTATTTT. It codes for CASSDASGSTDTQYF. The chain carries TRBV6-4 and TRBJ2-3, with 8 bases that match TRBD2. Germline CDR1 and CDR2: MRHNA and SNTAGT. V lost 2 bases and J lost 0; bases outside the gene matches: 1. The CDR3 has 15 residues.

This clonotype turned up a few times. V usage is TRBV5-1 and J usage is TRBJ2-1; TRBD2 matches 8 bases. The V gene end was trimmed by 2 bases and the J gene end by 5 bases; junction bases not matched to a gene: 18. The CDR3 totals 19 residues. In germline, CDR1 is SGHRS, CDR2 YFSETQ. The CDR3 region has the DNA TGCGCCAGCAGCTTAAAACAGGTATCCGGGAGGGACTCTCACAATGAGCAGTTCTTC. Protein: CASSLKQVSGRDSHNEQFF.

The J gene is TRBJ2-1, the V gene TRBV28; 9 positions match TRBD2. CDR3 length equals 16 residues. Trimming at V came to 6 bases and at J to 7 bases, leaving 13 bases not matched to a gene. The germline V gene has CDR1 MDHEN and CDR2 SYDVKM. For the CDR3, the DNA is TGTGCCAGCAGCTCATTAGCGGGAGTACGACGGAATGAGCAGTTCTTC. It codes for CASSSLAGVRRNEQFF. The entire variable domain, with the rest obtained from reference TRBV28 and TRBJ2-1, is as follows: DVKVTQSSRYLVKRTGEKVFLECVQDMDHENMFWYRQDPGLGLRLIYFSYDVKMKEKGDIPEGYSVSREKKERFSLILESASTNQTSMYLCASSSLAGVRRNEQFFGPGTRLTVL.

The chain joins TRBV7-9 to TRBJ1-4; perhaps TRBD1 as D (6 bases). The CDR3 extends over 17 amino acids. V dropped 2 bases and J dropped 5 bases, with 18 bases sitting between them. Germline CDR1 and CDR2: SEHNR and FQNEAQ (reference sequence). The CDR3 reads CASSLMGAAMTNEKLFF. As DNA, the CDR3 is TGTGCCAGCAGCTTAATGGGGGCCGCGATGACAAATGAAAAACTGTTTTTT.

This clonotype has a handful of counts. J is TRBJ2-7 and V is TRBV9; D possibly uses TRBD1 or TRBD2 (6 bases each). V lost 0 bases and J 2 bases, leaving 9 bases between the germline ends. There are 14 residues in the CDR3. Germline V gene lookup returns CDR1 SGDLS and CDR2 YYNGEE. The CDR3 reads CASSVAGDTYEQYF. Written as DNA, the CDR3 is TGTGCCAGCAGCGTAGCGGGGGACACCTACGAGCAGTACTTC.

The sample holds many counts of this clonotype. The rearrangement links TRBV10-3 to TRBJ2-3; 7 nucleotides line up with TRBD1. V dropped 11 bases and J dropped 6; count of bases not matched to a gene: 11. The CDR3 loop spans 13 amino acids. CDR1 ENHRY and CDR2 SYGVKD come from the germline V gene. As DNA, the CDR3 is TGTGCCTCTACCGACAGGGCGAGGGATACGCAGTATTTT. Its translation is CASTDRARDTQYF.

This clonotype was detected only a few times. J is TRBJ2-1 and V is TRBV9, with a weak D call TRBD1 (7 bases). From germline, CDR1 is SGDLS and CDR2 YYNGEE. The V end lost 4 bases, the J end lost 5 bases, and 19 bases lay between the germline ends. The CDR3 has 16 residues. The CDR3 coding sequence is TGTGCCAGCAGCTTTAGGGGGCTAGCGACGGACAATGAGCAGTTCTTC. This codes for CASSFRGLATDNEQFF.

The chain joins TRBV7-8 to TRBJ2-5; no definite D call. The CDR3 is 15 amino acids. V lost 1 base, J lost 0 bases, and 9 bases lay in between. Per the germline V gene, CDR1 is SGHVS and CDR2 is FQNEAQ. CDR3 sequence reads: CASSLGISYQETQYF. CDR3 sequence (DNA): TGTGCCAGCAGCTTAGGTATCAGTTACCAAGAGACCCAGTACTTC.

The rearrangement uses TRBV27 and TRBJ2-5; TRBD1 agrees at 10 bases. The CDR3 consists of 17 residues. The junction had 15 bases not matched to a gene; V was cut back by 6 bases and J by 5 bases. The germline V gene has CDR1 MNHEY and CDR2 SMNVEV (reference sequence). The chain's CDR3 is CASSRDRGFLTLETQYF. The CDR3 DNA is TGTGCCAGCAGCCGGGACAGGGGTTTTCTAACCTTGGAGACCCAGTACTTC.

This clonotype was seen more than once but under ten times. The J gene is TRBJ2-5, the V gene TRBV5-1; 10 positions match TRBD2. CDR1 and CDR2 from the germline V gene are SGHRS and YFSETQ. This CDR3 region has 15 residues. V lost 3 bases and J lost 2; bases outside the gene matches: 4. CDR3 amino acids: CASSSALAGQETQYF. The CDR3 DNA reads as TGCGCCAGCAGCTCCGCACTAGCGGGGCAAGAGACCCAGTACTTC.

The sample holds a few counts of this clonotype. The chain employs TRBV29-1 and TRBJ2-7; D is uncertain. This CDR3 spans 14 amino acids. Trimming removed 5 bases at V and 2 bases at J, with 16 bases between. Germline-derived CDR1 and CDR2 are SQVTM and ANQGSEA. The CDR3 sequence: CSVSWGGDTYEQYF. DNA of the CDR3: TGCAGCGTTTCGTGGGGTGGGGATACCTACGAGCAGTACTTC.